The sample holds many counts of the clone carrying this TCR beta chain. J was trimmed by 10 bases and V by 6 bases; bases with no gene match: 8. Per germline, CDR1 KGHSH and CDR2 LQKENI. The CDR3 sequence is 14 residues long. These data come from a study of T cells in Graves' hyperthyroidism and ophthalmopathy. TCR beta CDR3 region amplification was performed from RNA transcripts. With the HTBI primer set, the TCR CDR3 went through a first round of RT-PCR. One entry per CDR3 protein, called by TCRdb with MiXCR from the multiplex PCR reads. This table holds around 300,000 distinct CDR3 sequences, roughly 19% found once.

The chain has TRBV18 and TRBJ1-6; TRBD1 agrees at 8 bases. Sequences were obtained from blood. This sequence originates from a man between 45 and 60 years old with Graves' ophthalmopathy. The CDR3 coding sequence is TGTGCCAGCTCGATCGACAGGGGCAACTCACCCCTCCACTTT. Translating it yields CASSIDRGNSPLHF.